Below, 28 T cell receptor beta chains from the same sample are listed, as sequenced in a study of patients and donors after allogeneic stem cell transplantation. TCRdb re-derived calls from the RT-PCR reads in MiXCR, one entry per CDR3 protein. The table records roughly 960,000 distinct CDR3 sequences, roughly 18% of them present only once. Sequencing input: blood, either unsorted or a sorted T cell fraction (not recorded which). These receptors all stem from a human donor who was either an allogeneic HSCT recipient or a stem cell or donor lymphocyte infusion donor (not recorded which). It is not recorded whose cells these are; they may come from a transplant donor.

V usage is TRBV20-1 and J usage is TRBJ1-5, with 7 bases lining up with TRBD1. The CDR3 extends over 15 amino acids. V lost 1 base and J lost 0; bases outside the gene matches: 3. Germline V gene lookup returns CDR1 DFQATT and CDR2 SNEGSKA (reference sequence). The CDR3 spells CSARGGGPSNQPQHF. CDR3 DNA: TGCAGTGCTAGAGGAGGGGGCCCTAGCAATCAGCCCCAGCATTTT.

The CDR3 DNA sequence: TGTGCCAGCAGTAGAGGGGGACAGGTCTATGGCTACACCTTC. Translation gives CASSRGGQVYGYTF. The chain recombines TRBV12-3 or TRBV12-4 with TRBJ1-2; 8 bases match TRBD1. The V gene end was trimmed by 5 bases and the J gene end by 4 bases; junction bases not matched to a gene: 6. This CDR3 region has 14 residues.

CDR3 bases: TGTGCCAGCAGCCCGATAAGAGGGGTAACTGGGGCCAACGTCCTGACTTTC. Its protein product is CASSPIRGVTGANVLTF. The gene calls are TRBV3-1 and TRBJ2-6; either TRBD1 or TRBD2 may fit D (5 bases each). Germline V gene data show CDR1 as LGHDT and CDR2 as YNNKEL (reference sequence). The CDR3 totals 17 residues. The V and J ends lost 4 bases and 2 bases respectively, with 15 bases between them.

In its sample, this clonotype was seen a few times. This chain uses TRBV20-1 with TRBJ1-5; possible D gene TRBD1, 5 bases. The germline V and J ends were trimmed by 4 bases and 5 bases, with 12 bases remaining between them. Germline V gene lookup returns CDR1 DFQATT and CDR2 SNEGSKA (reference sequence). This CDR3 is 13 amino acids long. CDR3 sequence (DNA): TGCAGTGCTAACCAGGGTAGGGATCAGCCCCAGCATTTT. It specifies CSANQGRDQPQHF.

This clonotype was seen only a few times. The gene calls are TRBV20-1 and TRBJ2-3; no firm D call. The CDR3 totals 11 residues. Deletions cut 7 bases from V and 6 bases from J, with 11 bases between. From germline, CDR1 is DFQATT and CDR2 SNEGSKA (reference sequence). DNA for the CDR3: TGCAGTGTCCCCTCCAAGGATACGCAGTATTTT. It codes for CSVPSKDTQYF.

The chain carries TRBV6-1 and TRBJ1-3, with D possibly TRBD1 on 5 matching bases. Looked up from germline, CDR1 is MNHNS and CDR2 is SASEGT. CDR3 length: 15 amino acids. Trimming took 3 bases from V and 3 from J, leaving 12 bases between them. For the CDR3, the DNA is TGTGCCAGCAGTGAGGGGGGTCTGGGTGGAAACACCATATATTTT. Translation: CASSEGGLGGNTIYF.

This chain joins TRBV28 and TRBJ2-3; TRBD1 might be the D (6 bases). V was shortened by 6 bases and J by 9 bases, with 19 bases between the two germline ends. This CDR3 has 14 residues. CDR1 is MDHEN, CDR2 SYDVKM, per germline. The CDR3 reads CASSLDRPTGTQYF. CDR3 DNA: TGTGCCAGCAGCCTAGACAGGCCCACAGGGACGCAGTATTTT. Combining the CDR3 with reference TRBV28 and TRBJ2-3 gives the whole variable domain DVKVTQSSRYLVKRTGEKVFLECVQDMDHENMFWYRQDPGLGLRLIYFSYDVKMKEKGDIPEGYSVSREKKERFSLILESASTNQTSMYLCASSLDRPTGTQYFGPGTRLTVL.

This chain uses TRBV20-1 with TRBJ2-1; D gene uncertain. Looked up from germline, CDR1 is DFQATT and CDR2 is SNEGSKA (reference sequence). Trimming took off 5 bases at V and 7 bases at J, with 9 bases between the two ends. The CDR3 runs 11 residues. CDR3 loop: CSAPVKNEQFF. The CDR3 coding sequence is TGCAGTGCTCCCGTTAAAAATGAGCAGTTCTTC.

This clonotype was recorded a few times. V usage is TRBV18 and J usage is TRBJ2-1, with D maybe TRBD2 (7 bases). Trimming took 6 bases from V and 3 from J, leaving 12 bases between them. This CDR3 is 14 amino acids long. Germline V lookup: CDR1 KGHSH, CDR2 LQKENI. CDR3 in amino acids: CASSEGGGYNEQFF. The CDR3 DNA follows: TGTGCCAGCTCCGAGGGAGGGGGCTACAATGAGCAGTTCTTC.

This clonotype was seen a few times. The rearrangement links TRBV10-3 to TRBJ1-4, with a possible D match to TRBD1 (6 bases). Germline CDR1 is ENHRY and CDR2 is SYGVKD. V was pared by 1 base and J by 1 base, with 13 bases between. This CDR3 region has 17 residues. For the CDR3, the DNA is TGTGCCATCAGTGAGTTCGGCAGGGGATTAACTAATGAAAAACTGTTTTTT. It codes for CAISEFGRGLTNEKLFF.

The chain is built from TRBV20-1 and TRBJ2-7; 7 bases match TRBD2. The CDR3 length is 15 residues. Germline CDR1 DFQATT, CDR2 SNEGSKA (reference sequence). The V and J ends lost 5 bases and 3 bases, in that order; junction bases with no gene match: 13. CDR3 DNA: TGCAGTGCTCATCTGGGGGGAGGGAATCTCTACGAGCAGTACTTC. It yields the protein CSAHLGGGNLYEQYF.

The V and J genes are TRBV5-5 and TRBJ1-5; 7 bases are a match to TRBD1. V shed 1 base, J shed 7 bases, and the junction held 8 bases outside the gene matches. Germline CDR1 SGHKS, CDR2 YYEKEE (reference sequence). The CDR3 runs 15 residues. CDR3 region: CASSLSAGGYQPQHF. CDR3 DNA: TGTGCCAGCAGCTTGTCTGCAGGGGGTTACCAGCCCCAGCATTTT. The complete variable domain, with remaining parts taken from reference TRBV5-5 and TRBJ1-5, reads DAGVTQSPTHLIKTRGQQVTLRCSPISGHKSVSWYQQVLGQGPQFIFQYYEKEERGRGNFPDRFSARQFPNYSSELNVNALLLGDSALYLCASSLSAGGYQPQHFGDGTRLSIL.

The chain links TRBV30 to TRBJ1-5; D is ambiguous. Trimming took off 0 bases at V and 4 bases at J, with 13 bases between the two ends. Germline CDR1 is GTSNPN and CDR2 is SVGIG (reference sequence). CDR3 length: 15 residues. The CDR3 loop reads CAWSVGSGRNQPQHF. The CDR3 DNA reads as TGTGCCTGGAGTGTTGGTTCTGGCAGGAATCAGCCCCAGCATTTT.

A few counts support this clonotype. V gene TRBV7-9 combines with J gene TRBJ2-7; D possibly corresponds to TRBD1 (5 bases). The V end lost 5 bases, the J end lost 12 bases, and 14 bases lay between the germline ends. The CDR3 has 11 residues. CDR1 and CDR2 from the germline V gene are SEHNR and FQNEAQ (reference sequence). CDR3 DNA: TGTGCCAGCAGCACGTCCAGGGTACCGTACTTC. Amino acid sequence: CASSTSRVPYF.

The table lists this clonotype with many counts. This chain connects TRBV5-1 to TRBJ2-7; TRBD1 agrees at 7 bases. The J segment lost 2 bases and the V segment lost 3 bases, leaving 8 bases of the junction unmatched. The CDR3 consists of 15 residues. Looked up from germline, CDR1 is SGHRS and CDR2 is YFSETQ. The CDR3 bases are TGCGCCAGCAGCTCTCTTCCCGGGACAGCCTACGAGCAGTACTTC. Protein sequence: CASSSLPGTAYEQYF. Looking up the rest from reference TRBV5-1 and TRBJ2-7 gives the full variable domain: KAGVTQTPRYLIKTRGQQVTLSCSPISGHRSVSWYQQTPGQGLQFLFEYFSETQRNKGNFPGRFSGRQFSNSRSEMNVSTLELGDSALYLCASSSLPGTAYEQYFGPGTRLTVT.

The CDR3 DNA follows: TGTGCCAGCAGTATGGGACCGGCGAACACTGAAGCTTTCTTT. Its protein product is CASSMGPANTEAFF. V usage is TRBV12-3 or TRBV12-4 and J usage is TRBJ1-1, with TRBD1 as a possible D gene (5 bases). Trimming removed 5 bases at V and 1 base at J, with 11 bases between. This CDR3 is built from 14 residues.

The table lists this clonotype with a few counts. V gene TRBV4-2 combines with J gene TRBJ2-1; D not resolved. V dropped 4 bases and J dropped 8 bases, with 15 bases sitting between them. Germline V lookup: CDR1 LGHNA, CDR2 YNFKEQ. The CDR3 is 14 residues long. CDR3 nucleotide sequence: TGTGCCAGCAGCCCCAACCCTAGTAGGTATGAGCAGTTCTTC. It is translated as CASSPNPSRYEQFF.

This clonotype came up a few times. This chain joins TRBV7-9 and TRBJ2-1; 7 bases match TRBD1. Germline V gives CDR1 SEHNR, CDR2 FQNEAQ (reference sequence). The CDR3 spans 12 residues. Trimming cost V 5 bases and J 8 bases; bases outside gene matches: 3. The CDR3 here is CASSATGDEQFF. The CDR3 nucleotides are TGTGCCAGCAGCGCAACAGGGGATGAGCAGTTCTTC. Full variable domain (remainder filled in from reference TRBV7-9 and TRBJ2-1): DTGVSQNPRHKITKRGQNVTFRCDPISEHNRLYWYRQTLGQGPEFLTYFQNEAQLEKSRLLSDRFSAERPKGSFSTLEIQRTEQGDSAMYLCASSATGDEQFFGPGTRLTVL.

This clonotype turned up a few times. The chain joins TRBV5-1 to TRBJ2-7; 7 bases are a match to TRBD2. The germline CDR1 and CDR2 sequences are SGHRS and YFSETQ. V gave up 0 bases and J gave up 0 bases; unmatched junction bases: 6. There are 16 residues in the CDR3. CDR3 in amino acids: CASSLVSGTASYEQYF. The CDR3 coding sequence is TGCGCCAGCAGCTTGGTCAGCGGGACGGCCTCCTACGAGCAGTACTTC.

V is TRBV15 and J is TRBJ1-1; no definite D call. Per germline, CDR1 LNHNV and CDR2 YYDKDF (reference sequence). V shed 6 bases and J shed 1 base, with 15 bases lying between them. The CDR3 is 15 amino acids. The CDR3 nucleotides are TGTGCCACCAGAATCGAGAGCAGCGCGAACACTGAAGCTTTCTTT. It encodes CATRIESSANTEAFF.

This clonotype was recorded a few times. An end of the junction differs from the germline gene, which may be a read error. This rearrangement joins TRBV12-3 or TRBV12-4 to TRBJ2-1; 12 positions agree with TRBD2. The CDR3 loop spans 15 amino acids. CDR3 DNA sequence: TGTACCAGCAGTTGGACTAGCGGGAAACGCAATGAGCAGTTCTTC. Its translation is CTSSWTSGKRNEQFF.

The chain joins TRBV5-8 to TRBJ1-1; a weak D match, TRBD1 (6 bases). The ends were cut back, 3 bases at V and 1 base at J, with 16 bases in the middle. The CDR3 extends over 16 amino acids. Per the germline V gene, CDR1 is SGHTS and CDR2 is YDEGEE. The CDR3 DNA is TGTGCCAGCAGCTCACCCGACAGGAAAAGGAACACTGAAGCTTTCTTT. This encodes CASSSPDRKRNTEAFF.

This clonotype was seen a handful of times. The rearrangement joins TRBV3-1 to TRBJ2-1; D may correspond to TRBD1 or TRBD2 (5 bases each). Per the germline V gene, CDR1 is LGHDT and CDR2 is YNNKEL (reference sequence). With 0 bases removed from V and 8 bases from J, the gap between germline ends came to 17 bases. The CDR3 has 16 amino acids. CDR3 sequence (DNA): TGTGCCAGCAGCCAAGATGCGACGGGGACCGCCCATGAGCAGTTCTTC. This translates into CASSQDATGTAHEQFF.

This chain connects TRBV7-2 to TRBJ1-1; D is possibly TRBD1 (5 bases). Trimming removed 0 bases from V and 12 bases from J, with 17 bases in between. Germline V gene data show CDR1 as SGHTA and CDR2 as FQGNSA. CDR3 length: 14 residues. The CDR3 DNA follows: TGTGCCAGCAGCTTAGCGCGGGACCGCCGACCCCCTTTCTTT. It specifies CASSLARDRRPPFF. Full variable domain (outside the CDR3, taken from reference TRBV7-2 and TRBJ1-1): GAGVSQSPSNKVTEKGKDVELRCDPISGHTALYWYRQSLGQGLEFLIYFQGNSAPDKSGLPSDRFSAERTGGSVSTLTIQRTQQEDSAVYLCASSLARDRRPPFFGQGTRLTVV.

This clonotype occurred a few times. This chain links TRBV12-3 or TRBV12-4 with TRBJ1-5; D is unresolved. The CDR3 sequence is 14 residues long. Trimming pared 2 bases from V and 4 bases from J, leaving 9 bases between. CDR3 amino acids: CASSLRRTNQPQHF. CDR3 nucleotides: TGTGCCAGCAGTTTACGACGGACTAATCAGCCCCAGCATTTT.

The chain is built from TRBV6-5 and TRBJ2-7, with 11 bases fitting TRBD2. Germline V CDR1 and CDR2: MNHEY, SVGAGI. CDR3 length equals 16 residues. With 2 bases clipped from V and 0 bases from J, the junction kept 3 bases outside the gene matches. The CDR3 bases are TGTGCCAGCAGTTACGGGACTAGCGGTTCCTCCTACGAGCAGTACTTC. This encodes CASSYGTSGSSYEQYF.

This clonotype appeared a few times. The rearrangement uses TRBV9 and TRBJ2-1, with 9 bases matching TRBD1. The CDR3 length is 16 residues. Germline V gene data show CDR1 as SGDLS and CDR2 as YYNGEE. V shed 1 base and J 3 bases; nucleotides not matched to a gene: 5. The CDR3 region is CASSVWDREGYNEQFF. In DNA form, the CDR3 reads TGTGCCAGCAGCGTATGGGACAGGGAGGGCTACAATGAGCAGTTCTTC.

The chain carries TRBV29-1 and TRBJ2-5; maybe TRBD1 (6 bases). The V end was cut by 7 bases, the J end by 3 bases, with 12 bases between. The CDR3 loop spans 12 amino acids. The germline gives CDR1 SQVTM, CDR2 ANQGSEA. The CDR3 loop reads CSGHRGKETQYF. CDR3 in DNA: TGCAGCGGCCATAGGGGGAAAGAGACCCAGTACTTC.